This T cell receptor (beta chain) was captured in a study of blood T cell repertoires in COVID-19. Study overall: Samples taken during acute and convalescent COVID-19 were collected in the United States, Italy and Spain. T cells, B-cell-depleted T cells, or PBMCs supplied cDNA or gDNA.

In germline, CDR1 is SEHNR, CDR2 FQNEAQ (reference sequence). V lost 1 base and J 1 base, leaving 4 bases between the germline ends. The CDR3 sequence is 13 residues long. Study members were between roughly 18 and 100 years old and lived in some 22 US regions. The authors' processing: For nucleated cells, counts were estimated from reference gene primer amplification. Assay: immunoSEQ multiplex PCR; the TCRdb copy retains only in-frame clones and omits some. V and J calls and clone size are copied from that table; D and trimming were computed from the DNA. The repertoire includes fewer than 400,000 clones, roughly 86% of them detected once, and around 9% sits in the top ten.

Sequenced: PBMCs or T cells enriched from blood (not recorded which). This receptor was obtained from a woman aged 18-30 years who had recovered from COVID-19. The chain employs TRBV7-9 and TRBJ1-1; no firm D call. CDR3 region: CASSLGRNTEAFF. The DNA for the CDR3 is TGTGCCAGCAGCTTAGGTAGGAACACTGAAGCTTTCTTT.